The 16 T cell receptor beta chains below were found in one sample sequenced in a study of shared clonotypes between healthy human individuals. Produced via immunoSEQ multiplex PCR; TCRdb's table is partial and in-frame only. This table holds about 2.4 million clones, 93% found once. The sequencing sample was made of naive CD4+ T cells from PBMCs. Subset here: CD45RA+ positively selected. These receptors were collected from a man aged 18 to 30 in good health. Some clones in this sample may be carry-over from other donors' samples.

The chain couples TRBV5-4 to TRBJ2-5, with TRBD2 matching over 10 bases. CDR1 SGHNT and CDR2 YYREEE come from the germline V gene (reference sequence). The CDR3 runs to 16 residues. V lost 0 bases and J lost 5; bases outside the gene matches: 7. The DNA of the CDR3 is TGTGCCAGCAGCTTGGGTGGTCTAGCGGGAGTTGAGACCCAGTACTTC. Translating it yields CASSLGGLAGVETQYF.

This chain joins TRBV18 and TRBJ1-5; TRBD1 is a possible D gene (5 bases). The CDR3 length is 15 residues. Germline V gene sequence: CDR1 KGHSH, CDR2 LQKENI. Trimming shortened V by 3 bases and J by 3 bases, and 12 bases separated the two germline ends. CDR3 protein: CASSPTALTNQPQHF. CDR3 DNA: TGTGCCAGCTCACCGACAGCACTTACCAATCAGCCCCAGCATTTT.

The gene calls are TRBV15 and TRBJ2-7, with 7 positions matching TRBD1. V dropped 5 bases and J dropped 3; count of bases not matched to a gene: 4. Per the germline V gene, CDR1 is LNHNV and CDR2 is YYDKDF (reference sequence). The CDR3 is made up of 13 amino acids. The CDR3 spells CATSPGQLYEQYF. In DNA form, the CDR3 reads TGTGCCACCAGCCCGGGACAGCTCTACGAGCAGTACTTC.

The chain employs TRBV5-6 and TRBJ2-5; 7 nucleotides line up with TRBD2. The tail of the sequence fits TRBJ2-7 better, so the J call may be wrong. The CDR3 has 14 amino acids. The V gene's germline CDR1 is SGHDT and CDR2 YYEEEE. CDR3 residues: CASSGRDYSYEQYF. Written as DNA, the CDR3 is TGTGCCAGCAGCGGTAGGGACTACTCCTACGAGCAGTACTTC.

V and J are TRBV27 and TRBJ2-7; weak D call: TRBD2 (5 bases). The CDR3 runs 14 residues. Germline V gene data show CDR1 as MNHEY and CDR2 as SMNVEV (reference sequence). Trimming removed 0 bases at V and 4 bases at J, with 10 bases between. For the CDR3, the DNA is TGTGCCAGCAGTTTATCGATGCGGGTTTACGAGCAGTACTTC. Amino acid sequence: CASSLSMRVYEQYF.

The chain combines TRBV11-2 with TRBJ2-5; 8 bases are a match to TRBD1. This CDR3 is built from 14 residues. V shed 4 bases, J shed 4 bases, and the junction held 5 bases outside the gene matches. The germline V gene has CDR1 SGHAT and CDR2 FQNNGV. The CDR3 DNA is TGTGCCAGCAGCTCTCAGGGGGCAAGAGAGACCCAGTACTTC. Amino acid sequence: CASSSQGARETQYF.

CDR3 residues: CASSQVGAGSTYGYTF. CDR3 coding DNA: TGTGCCAGCAGCCAAGTGGGGGCAGGGTCGACCTATGGCTACACCTTC. The chain joins TRBV4-2 to TRBJ1-2; D is perhaps TRBD1 (6 bases). This CDR3 spans 16 amino acids. Germline CDR1 reads LGHNA; CDR2 reads YNFKEQ. V lost 1 base and J lost 4, with 16 bases in between.

Details on this clone: Other DNA sequences in this specimen translate into the identical CDR3. The chain links TRBV19 to TRBJ1-1; no clear D gene. V was trimmed by 3 bases and J by 3 bases, leaving 5 bases between them. The CDR3 runs 12 residues. The germline V gene has CDR1 LNHDA and CDR2 SQIVND (reference sequence). CDR3 coding DNA: TGTGCCAGTAGTATTAGGGACACTGAAGCTTTCTTT. It yields the protein CASSIRDTEAFF.

Only one count was recorded for this clone. The chain couples TRBV2 to TRBJ1-2, with 7 positions matching TRBD1. The CDR3 runs 14 residues. Trimming at V came to 10 bases and at J to 6 bases, leaving 14 bases not matched to a gene. Germline lookup yields CDR1 SNHLY and CDR2 FYNNEI. CDR3 sequence reads: CATVIRQGVNGYTF. In nucleotides, the CDR3 is TGTGCCACCGTGATCCGACAGGGAGTGAATGGCTACACCTTC.

The V call is TRBV5-1, the J call TRBJ2-2, with TRBD2 matching over 12 bases. This CDR3 comprises 16 residues. The germline V gene has CDR1 SGHRS and CDR2 YFSETQ. Trimming took 4 bases from V and 5 from J; bases not matched to a gene: 6. The CDR3 sequence is CASSPPTSGSTGELFF. The CDR3 DNA follows: TGCGCCAGCAGCCCTCCGACTAGCGGGAGTACCGGGGAGCTGTTTTTT.

The gene calls are TRBV19 and TRBJ1-4, with a possible D match to TRBD1 (6 bases). Germline-derived CDR1 and CDR2 are LNHDA and SQIVND (reference sequence). Trimming cost V 8 bases and J 5 bases, with 24 bases left between them. This CDR3 is 17 amino acids long. Written as DNA, the CDR3 is TGTGCCAGTGGGGTGGTATTCTACAGGGAAAGAAATGAAAAACTGTTTTTT. This encodes CASGVVFYRERNEKLFF.

This clone is a singleton in its sample. The rearrangement joins TRBV9 to TRBJ2-1, with D perhaps matching TRBD1 or TRBD2 (5 bases each). Trimming took 2 bases from V and 4 from J, leaving 13 bases between them. The CDR3 length is 15 residues. Germline loops: CDR1 SGDLS, CDR2 YYNGEE. The DNA for the CDR3 is TGTGCCAGCAGCGTGAGGATGGGGGAGTACAATGAGCAGTTCTTC. Protein sequence: CASSVRMGEYNEQFF.

Details on this clone: A much larger clone lies a single base off, so this may be a read error. The V call is TRBV6-6, the J call TRBJ1-1; no clear D. CDR3 size: 11 residues. Germline V gene lookup returns CDR1 MNHNY and CDR2 SVGAGI (reference sequence). The V end was cut by 4 bases, the J end by 4 bases, with 4 bases between. The CDR3 sequence is CASSLSTEAFF. Written as DNA, the CDR3 is TGTGCCAGCAGTTTGAGCACTGAAGCTTTCTTT.

V is TRBV28 and J is TRBJ2-7; TRBD1 agrees at 8 bases. CDR3 length: 15 amino acids. V shed 5 bases, J shed 4 bases, and the junction held 10 bases outside the gene matches. CDR1 is MDHEN, CDR2 SYDVKM, per germline. CDR3: CASSTTGEILYEQYF. CDR3 DNA sequence: TGTGCCAGCAGTACGACAGGGGAGATTTTGTACGAGCAGTACTTC.

The chain has TRBV27 and TRBJ1-1; 7 bases agree with TRBD1. The trim removed 7 bases at V and 4 bases at J, leaving 9 bases unmatched. CDR3 length equals 14 residues. CDR1 MNHEY and CDR2 SMNVEV come from the germline V gene (reference sequence). The CDR3 DNA reads TGTGCCAGCACACTCAACAGGGGATCCACTGAAGCTTTCTTT. This sequence encodes CASTLNRGSTEAFF.

This sequence joins TRBV28 and TRBJ2-1; 7 bases map to TRBD1. Germline trimming cut 5 bases from V and 3 bases from J; bases unmatched to any gene: 7. The CDR3 runs to 15 residues. Germline V CDR1 and CDR2: MDHEN, SYDVKM. The chain's CDR3 is CASSPTTGSYNEQFF. DNA of the CDR3: TGTGCCAGCAGTCCTACGACAGGGAGCTACAATGAGCAGTTCTTC.